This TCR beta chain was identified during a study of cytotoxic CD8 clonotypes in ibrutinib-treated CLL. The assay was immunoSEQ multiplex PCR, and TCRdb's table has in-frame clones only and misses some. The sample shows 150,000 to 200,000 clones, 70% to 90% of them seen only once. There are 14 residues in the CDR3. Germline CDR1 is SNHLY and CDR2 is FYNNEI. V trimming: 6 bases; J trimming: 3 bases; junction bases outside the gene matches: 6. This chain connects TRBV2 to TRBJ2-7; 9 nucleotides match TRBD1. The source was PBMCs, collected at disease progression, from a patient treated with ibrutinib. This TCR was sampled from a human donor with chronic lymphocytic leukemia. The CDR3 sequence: CASRRTGAIYEQYF. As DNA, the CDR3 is TGTGCCAGCAGACGGACAGGGGCAATCTACGAGCAGTACTTC.